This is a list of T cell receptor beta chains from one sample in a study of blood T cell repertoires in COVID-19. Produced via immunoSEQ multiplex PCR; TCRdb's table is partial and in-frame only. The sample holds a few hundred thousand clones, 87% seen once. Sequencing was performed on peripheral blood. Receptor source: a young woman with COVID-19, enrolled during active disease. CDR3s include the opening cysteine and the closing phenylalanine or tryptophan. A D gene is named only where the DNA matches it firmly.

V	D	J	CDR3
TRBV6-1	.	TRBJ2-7	CASSDRVSSGEQYF
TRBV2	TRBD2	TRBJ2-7	CASKLAGAYEQYF
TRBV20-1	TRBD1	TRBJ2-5	CSASKGAQETQYF
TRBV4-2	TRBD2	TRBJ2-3	CASSQGLADGTDTQYF
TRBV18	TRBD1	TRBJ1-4	CASSPSGQAGTNEKLFF
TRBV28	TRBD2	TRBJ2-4	CASRDGTSKNIQYF
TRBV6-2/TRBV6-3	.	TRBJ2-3	CASSSRDVDTQYF
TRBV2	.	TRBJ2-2	CASNMRDRTGELFF
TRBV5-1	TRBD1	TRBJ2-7	CASSLLQGPYEQYF
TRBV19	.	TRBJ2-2	CASSGGQNTGELFF
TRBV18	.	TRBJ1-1	CASSPNVVATEAFF
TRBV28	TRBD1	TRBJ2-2	CASSDRVGELFF
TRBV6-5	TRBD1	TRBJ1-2	CASSPTDRANYGYTF
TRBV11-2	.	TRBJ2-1	CASSYGTYNEQFF
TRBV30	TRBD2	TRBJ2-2	CAWSVLAGDSGELFF
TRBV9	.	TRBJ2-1	CASSGGGLSYNEQFF
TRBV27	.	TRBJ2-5	CASSWSRGQETQYF
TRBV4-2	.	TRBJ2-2	CASSQDPGVGTGELFF
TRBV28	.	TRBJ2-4	CASSSPDSLNIQYF
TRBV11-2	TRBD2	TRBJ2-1	CASNNLGGVEQFF
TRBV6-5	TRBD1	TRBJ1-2	CASTKTGQGNYGYTF
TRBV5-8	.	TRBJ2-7	CASSSSPGHFSYEQYF
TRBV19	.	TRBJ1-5	CASQGTVNQPQHF
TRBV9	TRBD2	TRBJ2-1	CASSAPGLAGGPYNEQFF